Following are 4 T cell receptor beta chains from one sample sequenced in a study of blood T cells in healthy people across ages. Together with a sample-barcoded 5' primer, a J-beta primer mix was included in a second PCR lasting 7 to 11 cycles. TCRdb passed the 5' RACE reads through MiXCR, listing each CDR3 protein once. The table records about 1.6 million distinct CDR3 sequences, about 32% of them present only once. Sequenced: blood. Source of these receptors: a woman under 40 in good health.

The rearrangement links TRBV20-1 to TRBJ2-1; no clear D gene. V gave up 6 bases and J gave up 7 bases, with 10 bases separating them. The CDR3 extends over 11 amino acids. CDR1 and CDR2 from the germline V gene are DFQATT and SNEGSKA (reference sequence). In DNA form, the CDR3 reads TGCAGTGCGGGTTTCGATAATGAGCAGTTCTTC. Protein: CSAGFDNEQFF.

This clonotype was observed a few times. The gene calls are TRBV3-1 and TRBJ2-1, with TRBD2 identical over 11 bases. J lost 15 bases, V lost 4 bases, and 14 bases had no gene match. The CDR3 runs 15 residues. CDR1 and CDR2 from the germline V gene are LGHDT and YNNKEL (reference sequence). Written as DNA, the CDR3 is TGTGCCAGCAGCCCCCCTCCTAGCGGGGGGAACCGATGGTTCTTC. Protein product: CASSPPPSGGNRWFF.

This chain uses TRBV2 with TRBJ2-7; 9 positions match TRBD1. From germline, CDR1 is SNHLY and CDR2 FYNNEI. The CDR3 sequence is 15 residues long. Trimming at V came to 6 bases and at J to 1 base, leaving 7 bases not matched to a gene. The CDR3 DNA reads as TGTGCCAGCAGGGAGGGGACAGGGAAATCCTACGAGCAGTACTTC. It codes for CASREGTGKSYEQYF.

V and J are TRBV2 and TRBJ2-3; D unresolved. V was clipped by 5 bases and J by 6 bases, with 15 bases between them. The germline gives CDR1 SNHLY, CDR2 FYNNEI. The CDR3 is 14 amino acids. As DNA, the CDR3 is TGTGCCAGCAGTCAGTGGCTAGTGTTGGATACGCAGTATTTT. This codes for CASSQWLVLDTQYF.